The 20 T cell receptor beta chains in this list originate from one sample, sequenced in a study of response to subunit inactivated influenza vaccine. TCRdb redid the calling of the RT-PCR reads with MiXCR, one entry per CDR3 protein. Of fewer than 700,000 distinct CDR3 sequences listed, approximately 13% are singletons. The sample consisted of PBMCs from blood, taken 40 to 50 days after vaccination. These receptors originate from a middle-aged man who received an inactivated influenza vaccine.

The chain links TRBV7-2 to TRBJ1-1; no reliable D call. Germline CDR1 SGHTA, CDR2 FQGNSA. The V end was cut by 6 bases, the J end by 8 bases, with 22 bases between. The CDR3 extends over 15 amino acids. Here the CDR3 reads CASSSWAERLIEAFF. CDR3 in DNA: TGTGCCAGCAGTTCCTGGGCAGAACGACTAATAGAAGCTTTCTTT.

This clonotype was seen a few times. V and J are TRBV14 and TRBJ2-3, with 9 bases lining up with TRBD2. In germline, CDR1 is SGHDN, CDR2 FVKESK. After removal of 4 bases from V and 6 bases from J, the junction contained 8 bases not matched to a gene. CDR3 length equals 15 residues. CDR3 nucleotides: TGTGCCAGCAGCCGGGAGACTAGCGGCTCGGATACGCAGTATTTT. It encodes CASSRETSGSDTQYF.

This clonotype was recorded many times. This chain uses TRBV20-1 with TRBJ2-7, with TRBD2 identical over 14 bases. Trimming removed 5 bases from V and 3 bases from J; junction bases left unmatched: 6. Germline V gene data show CDR1 as DFQATT and CDR2 as SNEGSKA (reference sequence). There are 15 residues in the CDR3. The CDR3: CSAPPGTSGSYEQYF. CDR3 DNA sequence: TGCAGTGCTCCCCCCGGGACTAGCGGGAGCTACGAGCAGTACTTC.

There are many counts of this clonotype. The V and J genes are TRBV12-3 or TRBV12-4 and TRBJ1-1; perhaps TRBD1 as D (6 bases). With 6 bases removed from V and 4 bases from J, the gap between germline ends came to 12 bases. The CDR3 has 13 residues. The CDR3 spells CASSRTGFTEAFF. The CDR3 DNA follows: TGTGCCAGCAGCCGAACAGGGTTCACTGAAGCTTTCTTT.

V usage is TRBV5-1 and J usage is TRBJ2-3; D gene ambiguous. Germline CDR1 SGHRS, CDR2 YFSETQ. The CDR3 spans 13 residues. The V gene lost 0 bases and the J gene lost 4 bases, with 6 bases spanning the gap. CDR3 DNA sequence: TGCGCCAGCAGCTTGGTGACCCCAGATACGCAGTATTTT. Translating gives CASSLVTPDTQYF.

Regarding this clonotype: A much more abundant neighbour one base away suggests this may be a read error. The chain combines TRBV12-3 or TRBV12-4 with TRBJ2-3; 7 bases are a match to TRBD1. The CDR3 sequence is 15 residues long. The ends lost 6 bases at V and 3 bases at J; junction bases unmatched: 9. In DNA form, the CDR3 reads TGTGCCAGCAGGTTAAGGGGGCGCGGTACAGATACGCAGTATTTT. This codes for CASRLRGRGTDTQYF.

The V gene is TRBV3-1, the J gene TRBJ2-1; the match to TRBD1 covers 7 bases. The CDR3 runs 15 residues. CDR1 and CDR2 (germline): LGHDT, YNNKEL (reference sequence). V gave up 2 bases and J gave up 5 bases; unmatched junction bases: 6. The CDR3 spells CASSQMGQTNNEQFF. In DNA form, the CDR3 reads TGTGCCAGCAGCCAAATGGGACAGACGAACAATGAGCAGTTCTTC.

In its sample, this clonotype was seen a few times. The chain employs TRBV20-1 and TRBJ1-5; D may be TRBD1 (6 bases). Between the trimmed V and J ends, which lost 4 bases and 7 bases, there was a span of 11 bases. CDR3 length: 12 residues. Germline V lookup: CDR1 DFQATT, CDR2 SNEGSKA (reference sequence). The CDR3 DNA follows: TGCAGTGCTATAAAGGGGGGACAGCCCCAGCATTTT. This translates into CSAIKGGQPQHF.

This clonotype has ten or more counts. The V gene is TRBV5-6, the J gene TRBJ2-5; TRBD1 might be the D (6 bases). The germline CDR1 and CDR2 sequences are SGHDT and YYEEEE. The V end lost 3 bases, the J end lost 1 base, and 16 bases lay between the germline ends. CDR3 length equals 16 residues. The CDR3 nucleotides read TGTGCCAGCAGCTCAGACCACAGGGCCTTCCAAGAGACCCAGTACTTC. Its translation: CASSSDHRAFQETQYF.

This clonotype appeared a few times. V is TRBV11-2 and J is TRBJ2-7; weak D call: TRBD1 (6 bases). Trimming took off 3 bases at V and 1 base at J, with 13 bases between the two ends. From germline, CDR1 is SGHAT and CDR2 FQNNGV. CDR3 size: 15 residues. CDR3 DNA: TGTGCCAGCAGCTTTGGAGACAGGCCTTCCTACGAGCAGTACTTC. It is translated as CASSFGDRPSYEQYF.

This clonotype was picked up a small number of times. The chain has TRBV6-2 or TRBV6-3 and TRBJ2-6; 7 bases are shared with TRBD2. The CDR3 spans 14 residues. V trimming: 4 bases; J trimming: 3 bases; junction bases outside the gene matches: 0. From germline, CDR1 is MNHEY and CDR2 SVGEGT. CDR3 amino acids: CASSSGGGANVLTF. In DNA form, the CDR3 reads TGTGCCAGCAGTTCGGGGGGTGGGGCCAACGTCCTGACTTTC.

This clonotype occurred a few times. The chain links TRBV5-1 to TRBJ1-2; D uncertain. CDR3 size: 16 residues. V was pared by 0 bases and J by 1 base, with 13 bases between. CDR1 is SGHRS, CDR2 YFSETQ, per germline. CDR3 protein: CASSLAPRGNNYGYTF. The CDR3, as DNA: TGCGCCAGCAGCTTGGCCCCCCGAGGGAATAACTATGGCTACACCTTC.

Only a few counts were recorded for this clonotype. The genes are TRBV11-1 and TRBJ2-7; 11 bases agree with TRBD1. V trimming: 1 base; J trimming: 3 bases; junction bases outside the gene matches: 11. The germline V gene encodes CDR1 SGHAT and CDR2 FQDESV (reference sequence). The CDR3 runs to 18 residues. The CDR3: CASSLGTGGRLVNYEQYF. CDR3 DNA: TGTGCCAGCAGCTTAGGGACAGGGGGCAGGCTTGTCAACTACGAGCAGTACTTC.

This clonotype was picked up a small number of times. The chain couples TRBV24-1 to TRBJ2-7; D remains ambiguous. Germline V gene lookup returns CDR1 KGHDR and CDR2 SFDVKD. This CDR3 spans 13 amino acids. V lost 3 bases and J lost 2, with 7 bases in between. The CDR3 DNA reads TGTGCCACCAGTGATGGCAAAGCCTACGAGCAGTACTTC. Its translation is CATSDGKAYEQYF.

This clonotype was detected only a few times. This chain uses TRBV4-2 with TRBJ2-7; the D is unclear. The germline V gene has CDR1 LGHNA and CDR2 YNFKEQ. V lost 1 base to trimming and J lost 5 bases, with 12 bases between them. The CDR3 sequence is 14 residues long. DNA for the CDR3: TGTGCCAGCAGCCAAGGCAGAAGGGAAGACGAGCAGTACTTC. It yields the protein CASSQGRREDEQYF.

This clonotype showed up many times. The chain is built from TRBV12-3 or TRBV12-4 and TRBJ2-7; D call uncertain. CDR3 length: 15 residues. Between the trimmed V and J ends, which lost 2 bases and 1 base, there was a span of 12 bases. The CDR3 nucleotides read TGTGCCAGCAGTTTAAGTGGTACGGTGTCCTACGAGCAGTACTTC. It specifies CASSLSGTVSYEQYF.

This clonotype was recorded a few times. The genes are TRBV7-6 and TRBJ2-2, with D maybe TRBD1 (5 bases). CDR3 size: 17 residues. Germline V gives CDR1 SGHVS, CDR2 FNYEAQ. V was cut by 5 bases and J by 4 bases, with 20 bases left in between. The CDR3 coding sequence is TGTGCCAGCAGCGCCCAACTACGGAAAAGGGGCACCGGGGAGCTGTTTTTT. Its protein product is CASSAQLRKRGTGELFF.

This clonotype was seen only a few times. The chain joins TRBV11-2 to TRBJ2-1; 9 positions match TRBD2. V lost 4 bases, J lost 2 bases, and 3 bases stayed unmatched. This CDR3 contains 15 residues. Per the germline V gene, CDR1 is SGHAT and CDR2 is FQNNGV. The CDR3 spells CASSSIAGAYNEQFF. CDR3 DNA sequence: TGTGCCAGCAGCTCGATAGCGGGGGCCTACAATGAGCAGTTCTTC.

This clonotype appeared many times. The V and J genes are TRBV25-1 and TRBJ2-2; 7 bases line up with TRBD1. Losses at the gene ends were 3 bases for V and 5 bases for J; bases not matched to a gene: 3. The germline gives CDR1 MGHDK, CDR2 SYGVNS. The CDR3 spans 14 residues. The CDR3 is CASSEAGGTGELFF. CDR3 coding DNA: TGTGCCAGCAGTGAGGCAGGGGGTACCGGGGAGCTGTTTTTT.

CDR3 sequence (DNA): TGCGCCAGCAGCTTGGCTTTTGGGGCGGCCGAGCAGTACTTC. Amino acids: CASSLAFGAAEQYF. This chain links TRBV5-1 with TRBJ2-7; maybe TRBD1 (5 bases). Trimming took off 0 bases at V and 6 bases at J, with 13 bases between the two ends. Germline CDR1 reads SGHRS; CDR2 reads YFSETQ. The CDR3 extends over 14 amino acids.